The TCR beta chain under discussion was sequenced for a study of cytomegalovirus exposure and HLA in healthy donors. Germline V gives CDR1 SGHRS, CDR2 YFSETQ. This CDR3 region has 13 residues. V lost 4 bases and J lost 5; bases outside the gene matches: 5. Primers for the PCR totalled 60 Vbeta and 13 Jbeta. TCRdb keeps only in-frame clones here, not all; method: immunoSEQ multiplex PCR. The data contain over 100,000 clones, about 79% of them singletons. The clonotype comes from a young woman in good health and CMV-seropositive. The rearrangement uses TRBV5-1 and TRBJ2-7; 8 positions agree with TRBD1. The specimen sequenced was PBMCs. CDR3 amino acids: CASSLPTGDEQYF. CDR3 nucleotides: TGCGCCAGCAGCCTCCCGACAGGGGACGAGCAGTACTTC.